This paragraph reports one T cell receptor (beta chain). The method was immunoSEQ multiplex PCR; TCRdb's version includes in-frame clones alone and lacks a portion of them. The sample carries 950,000 to 1,300,000 clones, about 74% recorded once. The data were taken from a study of shared clonotypes between healthy human individuals. The CDR3 covers 15 residues. Germline lookup yields CDR1 SGHRS and CDR2 YFSETQ. V dropped 2 bases and J dropped 3 bases, with 11 bases sitting between them. The TCR comes from a man aged 18 to 30 in good health. Source material: memory CD4+ T cells sorted from blood. Specified subset: CD45RA-negative fraction. The rearrangement uses TRBV5-1 and TRBJ2-2, with D perhaps TRBD2 (5 bases). CDR3 nucleotide sequence: TGCGCCAGCAGCTTTAGCACGGGGTACACCGGGGAGCTGTTTTTT. It codes for CASSFSTGYTGELFF. Using reference TRBV5-1 and TRBJ2-2 for the parts outside the CDR3, the full variable domain is KAGVTQTPRYLIKTRGQQVTLSCSPISGHRSVSWYQQTPGQGLQFLFEYFSETQRNKGNFPGRFSGRQFSNSRSEMNVSTLELGDSALYLCASSFSTGYTGELFFGEGSRLTVL.